These 12 T cell receptor beta chains originate from one sample sequenced in a study of T cell repertoires in cytomegalovirus infection. TCRdb passed the reads through MiXCR, listing each CDR3 protein once. The sample yields 490,000 or so distinct CDR3 sequences, 10% to 12% seen once. The specimen was PBMCs. The receptors were sampled from a human donor in good health (CMV status not recorded). Some clones in this sample may be carry-over from other donors' samples.

The table lists this clonotype with many counts. The gene calls are TRBV7-3 and TRBJ2-3; tentatively, D is TRBD1 (5 bases). Germline V gene lookup returns CDR1 SGHTA and CDR2 FQGTGA. The CDR3 loop spans 14 amino acids. The V and J ends lost 2 bases and 3 bases respectively, with 9 bases between them. The CDR3 is CASSLVRETDTQYF. The CDR3 region has the DNA TGTGCCAGCAGCTTAGTCAGGGAAACAGATACGCAGTATTTT.

Many counts were recorded for this clonotype. The germline gene is not matched at one end of the junction; a read error may be the cause. The chain joins TRBV7-2 to TRBJ2-2; 7 bases align to TRBD1. Germline CDR1 is SGHTA and CDR2 is FQGNSA. This CDR3 has 15 amino acids. CDR3 protein: CASSLGGAGTGELFF. The CDR3 DNA sequence: TGTGCCAGCAGTTTAGGGGGCGCAGGAACCGGGGAGCTGTTTTTT.

This clonotype was counted a few times. The genes are TRBV9 and TRBJ2-2; D possibly corresponds to TRBD2 (6 bases). The V end was cut by 6 bases, the J end by 3 bases, with 15 bases between. The V gene's germline CDR1 is SGDLS and CDR2 YYNGEE. This CDR3 is 15 amino acids long. The CDR3 sequence is CASIEGSGDTGELFF. CDR3 bases: TGTGCCAGCATTGAGGGTAGCGGCGACACCGGGGAGCTGTTTTTT.

This clonotype was counted many times. This chain uses TRBV7-9 with TRBJ2-7; TRBD1 agrees at 7 bases. Losses at the gene ends were 1 base for V and 0 bases for J; bases not matched to a gene: 9. The CDR3 sequence is 17 residues long. CDR1 is SEHNR and CDR2 is FQNEAQ in the germline V gene (reference sequence). The CDR3 spells CASSLVSTGSSSYEQYF. The DNA for the CDR3 is TGTGCCAGCAGCTTAGTATCGACAGGGAGTTCCTCCTACGAGCAGTACTTC.

This clonotype has just a few counts. The chain combines TRBV28 with TRBJ2-3; the D gene could be TRBD1 or TRBD2 (5 bases each). Trimming stripped 10 bases from V and 2 bases from J, with 13 bases between. The CDR3 length is 13 residues. The germline V gene encodes CDR1 MDHEN and CDR2 SYDVKM. As DNA, the CDR3 is TGTGCCAACCGGGACGGGGTCACAGATACGCAGTATTTT. Amino acid sequence: CANRDGVTDTQYF.

This clonotype came up many times. The chain recombines TRBV2 with TRBJ2-1; 8 nucleotides align to TRBD1. CDR3 length equals 11 residues. J was trimmed by 15 bases and V by 5 bases; bases with no gene match: 6. CDR1 and CDR2 from the germline V gene are SNHLY and FYNNEI. The CDR3 spells CASSTGQGTFF. CDR3 DNA sequence: TGTGCCAGCAGTACCGGACAGGGTACGTTCTTC.

Many counts were recorded for this clonotype. The chain joins TRBV6-2 or TRBV6-3 to TRBJ2-3; TRBD2 agrees at 15 bases. Germline loops: CDR1 MNHEY, CDR2 SVGEGT. The CDR3 length is 16 residues. V lost 6 bases, J lost 0 bases, and 1 base stayed unmatched. CDR3 amino acids: CASRGLAGGSTDTQYF. The CDR3 nucleotides are TGTGCCAGCAGGGGACTAGCGGGGGGCAGCACAGATACGCAGTATTTT.

The sample holds a few counts of this clonotype. The chain links TRBV14 to TRBJ2-7; D ambiguous. CDR1 and CDR2 from the germline V gene are SGHDN and FVKESK. The CDR3 is 14 amino acids. V gave up 1 base and J gave up 1 base, with 8 bases separating them. The CDR3 spells CASSQVQASYEQYF. The DNA for the CDR3 is TGTGCCAGCAGCCAAGTCCAAGCGTCCTACGAGCAGTACTTC. Full variable domain (missing parts from reference TRBV14 and TRBJ2-7): EAGVTQFPSHSVIEKGQTVTLRCDPISGHDNLYWYRRVMGKEIKFLLHFVKESKQDESGMPNNRFLAERTGGTYSTLKVQPAELEDSGVYFCASSQVQASYEQYFGPGTRLTVT.

The rearrangement joins TRBV27 to TRBJ2-5; no firm D call. The CDR3 is 13 residues long. CDR1 and CDR2 from the germline V gene are MNHEY and SMNVEV (reference sequence). With 4 bases removed from V and 5 bases from J, the gap between germline ends came to 11 bases. The CDR3 region is CASSSRATETQYF. In DNA form, the CDR3 reads TGTGCCAGCAGTTCCCGGGCAACGGAGACCCAGTACTTC.

In this sample, this clonotype turned up many times. The V and J genes are TRBV28 and TRBJ1-1; D gene ambiguous. Between the trimmed V and J ends, which lost 8 bases and 6 bases, there was a span of 10 bases. This CDR3 is built from 11 residues. Per the germline V gene, CDR1 is MDHEN and CDR2 is SYDVKM. The CDR3 region has the DNA TGTGCCAGCTCCGAAAGCCCTGAAGCTTTCTTT. As protein: CASSESPEAFF.

This clonotype was counted ten times or more. The CDR3 DNA reads TGCGCCAGCAGCTTGTTGGGACAGGCGAACACTGAAGCTTTCTTT. The encoded protein is CASSLLGQANTEAFF. The J gene is TRBJ1-1, the V gene TRBV5-1; 8 bases line up with TRBD1. With 1 base clipped from V and 1 base from J, the junction kept 3 bases outside the gene matches. CDR3 length: 15 amino acids. Germline CDR1 and CDR2: SGHRS and YFSETQ.

The chain uses TRBV4-2 and TRBJ1-2; no firm D call. The germline V gene encodes CDR1 LGHNA and CDR2 YNFKEQ. Trimming shortened V by 0 bases and J by 0 bases, and 2 bases separated the two germline ends. The CDR3 is made up of 13 amino acids. CDR3 residues: CASSQDANYGYTF. The CDR3 DNA reads as TGTGCCAGCAGCCAAGATGCTAACTATGGCTACACCTTC.